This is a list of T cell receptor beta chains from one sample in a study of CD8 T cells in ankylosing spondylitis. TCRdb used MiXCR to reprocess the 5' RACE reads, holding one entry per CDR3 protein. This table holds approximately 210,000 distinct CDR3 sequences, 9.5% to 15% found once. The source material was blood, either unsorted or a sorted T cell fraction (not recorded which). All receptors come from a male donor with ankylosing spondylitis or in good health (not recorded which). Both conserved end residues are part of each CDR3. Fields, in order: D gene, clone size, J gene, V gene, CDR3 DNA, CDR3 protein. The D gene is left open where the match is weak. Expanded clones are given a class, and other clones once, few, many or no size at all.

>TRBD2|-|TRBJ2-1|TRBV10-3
TGTGCCATCAGTGAGGCGGTAGCGGGGGCTCATGAGCAGTTCTTC
CAISEAVAGAHEQFF
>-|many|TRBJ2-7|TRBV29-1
TGCAGCGTTGAAGATCGCCCATACGAGCAGTACTTC
CSVEDRPYEQYF
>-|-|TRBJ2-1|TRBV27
TGTGCCAGCAGTACCGGACGCAATGAGCAGTTCTTC
CASSTGRNEQFF
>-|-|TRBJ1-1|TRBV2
TGTGCCAGCAGTGAGAGCGGGAACACTGAAGCTTTCTTT
CASSESGNTEAFF
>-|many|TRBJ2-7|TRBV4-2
TGTGCCAGCAGCCAAGATACGAAGGGGACACCATCCTACGAGCAGTACTTC
CASSQDTKGTPSYEQYF
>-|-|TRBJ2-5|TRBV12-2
TGTGCAAGTCGCCCAGCGGGGACGGGGGCCCAAGAGACCCAGTACTTC
CASRPAGTGAQETQYF
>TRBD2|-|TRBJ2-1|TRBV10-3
TGTGCCATCAGTGGGGTGACTAGCGGGGGTTTCTACAATGAGCAGTTCTTC
CAISGVTSGGFYNEQFF
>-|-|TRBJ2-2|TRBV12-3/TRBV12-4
TGTGCCAGCAGGGGGGACACGAACACCGGGGAGCTGTTTTTT
CASRGDTNTGELFF
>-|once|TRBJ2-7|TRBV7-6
TGTGCCAGCAGCTTAGAGGGACACAGCTCCTACGAGCAGTACTTC
CASSLEGHSSYEQYF
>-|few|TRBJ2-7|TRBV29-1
TGCAGCGCCGCCGCCGGTTACGAGCAGTACTTC
CSAAAGYEQYF
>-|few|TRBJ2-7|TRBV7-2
TGTGCCAGCAGCTTAGCGTACAGCTCCTACGAGCAGTACTTC
CASSLAYSSYEQYF
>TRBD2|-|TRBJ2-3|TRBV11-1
TGTGCCAGCAGCCCGGCTCTTACTAGCGGGAGGGCCTTGTTGGGAGATACGCAGTATTTT
CASSPALTSGRALLGDTQYF
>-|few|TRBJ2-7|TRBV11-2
TGTGCCAGCAGCCCTCCAAGCCGGCCTTACTACGAGCAGTACTTC
CASSPPSRPYYEQYF
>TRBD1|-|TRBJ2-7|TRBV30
TGTGCCTCAAACCCGGGACAGTTGTACGAGCAGTACTTC
CASNPGQLYEQYF
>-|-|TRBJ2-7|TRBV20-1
TGCAGTGCTAGAGATTCTGCCAGGGCAACATACTCCTACGAGCAGTACTTC
CSARDSARATYSYEQYF
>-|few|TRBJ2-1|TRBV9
TGTGCCAGCAGCTTTGGGGGAGGCAATGAGCAGTTCTTC
CASSFGGGNEQFF
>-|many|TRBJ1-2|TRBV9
TGTGCCAGCAGCTACCAGACCGGAGCTAACTATGGCTACACCTTC
CASSYQTGANYGYTF
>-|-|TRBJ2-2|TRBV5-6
TGTGCCAGCAGCCTGGAGGGCGGCTACACCGGGGAGCTGTTTTTT
CASSLEGGYTGELFF
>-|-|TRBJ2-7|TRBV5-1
TGCGCCAGCAGCTCCGAGGTGGGTTACGAGCAGTACTTC
CASSSEVGYEQYF
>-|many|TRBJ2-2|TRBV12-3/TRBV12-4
TGTGCCAGCAGTTTAGAGGGGATAAGGCTGTTTTTT
CASSLEGIRLFF
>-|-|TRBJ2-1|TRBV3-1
TGTGCCAGCAGCCCTCGACTAGGGGTCTACAATGAGCAGTTCTTC
CASSPRLGVYNEQFF
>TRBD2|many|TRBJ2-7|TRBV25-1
TGTGCCAGCGCCAGAGGGCTAGCGGGCGAGCAGTACTTC
CASARGLAGEQYF